This TCR beta chain was sequenced in a study of blood T cell repertoires in COVID-19 (dated by TCRdb to the early 2020s). At the level of the whole study: Samples from collaborators originated in the United States, Italy and Spain and spanned both the acute and convalescent phases of COVID-19. The material from the prospective study consisted of cDNA or gDNA derived from T cells, B-cell-depleted T cells, or PBMCs. Where available, HLA class I and class II types were taken from metadata supplied by the sample provider and were not determined by assay-based typing. Samples were obtained from the ongoing ImmuneRACE study (first 160 participants) and from over a thousand subjects provided by 6 global collaborators. A freely available public database, intended as a resource for researchers studying the immune response to SARS-CoV-2, is where the repertoires were released. A de-identified subject ID, COVID-19 status, age in years and sex were almost always included in the sample metadata. The dataset comprised deeply sampled blood TCRbeta repertoires from subjects exposed to, actively infected with, or recovered from COVID-19. Study-wide conclusions, independent of this receptor: The amount of clinical and demographic metadata varied by source and participant and was provided uncurated.

The collaborating institutions used their own protocols to collect whole blood in K2EDTA tubes. For TCRbeta analysis, collaborators shipped samples as frozen whole blood, isolated PBMCs, or DNA extracted from either of those sample types. TCRbeta CDR3 regions were amplified from genomic DNA by means of the immunoSEQ Assay, a bias-controlled multiplex PCR. The original pipeline was this. Nucleated cell counts per sample were estimated from amplification of reference gene primers within the assay. To quantify the absolute abundance of each unique TCRbeta CDR3 rearrangement, sequence reads were collapsed and filtered. For each sample, productive Simpson clonality was calculated by taking the square root of Simpson's diversity index across productive rearrangements. Not all clones reach the TCRdb copy of this immuneACCESS table, which keeps in-frame sequences only. Checked studies attribute under half of the gap to unresolved V genes and leave the rest unexplained. Clone size and the V and J calls come from that table; the DNA yielded D and trimming. The sample records approximately 210,000 clones, less than 85% of which are singletons. The ten largest clones represent under 3% of the sample.

In regard to this clone: No antigen is known for it. It has no much larger one-base neighbor in the sample; base qualities were not kept.

The V end loses 1 base and the J end loses 0 bases, and a stretch of 19 bases separates them. The CDR3 runs 18 amino acids, cysteine and phenylalanine included. Only the CDR3 region is kept as DNA, spanning 54 bases read in frame from base 1. CDR1 and CDR2, per the germline V gene (reference sequence), are LGHDT and YNNKEL. The rearranged chain carries TRBV3-1 (or the pseudogene TRBV3-2) and TRBJ2-7; the D gene is perhaps TRBD2, on 6 matching bases. This TCR came from a woman in her 70s with active or convalescent COVID-19. Source material: peripheral blood. At the DNA level, the sequence is TGTGCCAGCAGCCAAGCTGGGCGGGGCCACTCCGGCTCCTACGAGCAGTACTTC. Its translation is CASSQAGRGHSGSYEQYF.